This TCR beta chain was sequenced in a study of T cell responses to AZD1222 COVID-19 vaccine. Of note for this clone: Its specificity is not known.

Produced via immunoSEQ multiplex PCR; TCRdb's table is partial and in-frame only. The profile shows around 150,000 clones, roughly 90% of them singletons. Whole-study findings and limits: Unmutated variant regions reportedly attract nearly half of all spike-specific TCRs.

This CDR3 comprises 17 residues. V trimming: 4 bases; J trimming: 6 bases; junction bases outside the gene matches: 15. CDR1 is LNHDA and CDR2 is SQIVND in the germline V gene (reference sequence). The sequencing here drew on peripheral blood, taken on day 0 of AZD1222 vaccination. The V and J genes are TRBV19 and TRBJ2-1; TRBD2 matches at 7 bases. This sequence originates from an adult in good health. The CDR3 coding sequence is TGTGCCAGTAGTAAAGGTTTTGGAGCGGGAAGGGGCAATGAGCAGTTCTTC. Its translation: CASSKGFGAGRGNEQFF.